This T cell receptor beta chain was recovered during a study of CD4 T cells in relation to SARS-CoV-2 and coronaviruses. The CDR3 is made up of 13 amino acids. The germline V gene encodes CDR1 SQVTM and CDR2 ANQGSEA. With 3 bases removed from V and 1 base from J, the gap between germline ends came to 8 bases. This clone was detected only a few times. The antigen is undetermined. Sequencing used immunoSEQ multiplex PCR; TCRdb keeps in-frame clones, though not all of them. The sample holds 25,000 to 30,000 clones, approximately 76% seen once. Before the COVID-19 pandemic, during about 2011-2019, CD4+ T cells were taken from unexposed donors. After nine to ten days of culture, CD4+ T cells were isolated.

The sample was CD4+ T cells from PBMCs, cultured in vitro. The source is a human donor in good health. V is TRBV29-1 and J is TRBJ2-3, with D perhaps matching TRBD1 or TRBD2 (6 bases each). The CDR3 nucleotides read TGCAGCGTTGATAGGGGGGGCACAGATACGCAGTATTTT. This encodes CSVDRGGTDTQYF.